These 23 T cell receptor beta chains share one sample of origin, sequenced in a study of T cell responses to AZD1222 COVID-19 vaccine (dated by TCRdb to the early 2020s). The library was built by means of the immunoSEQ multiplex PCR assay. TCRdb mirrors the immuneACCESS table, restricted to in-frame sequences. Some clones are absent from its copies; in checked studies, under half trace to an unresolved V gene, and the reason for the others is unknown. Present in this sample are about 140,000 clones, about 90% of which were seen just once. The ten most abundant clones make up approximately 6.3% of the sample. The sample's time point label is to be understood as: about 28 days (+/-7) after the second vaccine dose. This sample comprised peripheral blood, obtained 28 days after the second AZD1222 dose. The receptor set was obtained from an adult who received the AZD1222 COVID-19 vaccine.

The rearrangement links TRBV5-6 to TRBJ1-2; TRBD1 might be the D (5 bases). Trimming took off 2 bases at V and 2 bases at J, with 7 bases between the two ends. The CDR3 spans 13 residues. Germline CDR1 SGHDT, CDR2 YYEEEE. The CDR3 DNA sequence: TGTGCCAGCAGCTTCCCAGGGAACTATGGCTACACCTTC. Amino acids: CASSFPGNYGYTF.

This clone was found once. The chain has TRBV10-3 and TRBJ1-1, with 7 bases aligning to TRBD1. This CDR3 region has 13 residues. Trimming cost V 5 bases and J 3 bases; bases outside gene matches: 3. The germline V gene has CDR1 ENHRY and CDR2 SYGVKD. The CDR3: CAISPTGYTEAFF. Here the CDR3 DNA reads TGTGCCATCAGTCCGACAGGGTACACTGAAGCTTTCTTT.

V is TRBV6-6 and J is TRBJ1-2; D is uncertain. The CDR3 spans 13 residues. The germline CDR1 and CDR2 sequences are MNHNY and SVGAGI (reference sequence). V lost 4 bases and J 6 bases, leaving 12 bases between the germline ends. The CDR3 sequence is CASSWTRWDGYTF. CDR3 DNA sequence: TGTGCCAGCAGTTGGACCCGTTGGGATGGCTACACCTTC.

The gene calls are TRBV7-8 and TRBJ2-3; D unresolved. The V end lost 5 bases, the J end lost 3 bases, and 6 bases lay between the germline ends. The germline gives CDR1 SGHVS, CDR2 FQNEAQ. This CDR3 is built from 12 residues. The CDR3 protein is CASSLLTDTQYF. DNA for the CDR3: TGTGCCAGCAGCCTCCTGACAGATACGCAGTATTTT.

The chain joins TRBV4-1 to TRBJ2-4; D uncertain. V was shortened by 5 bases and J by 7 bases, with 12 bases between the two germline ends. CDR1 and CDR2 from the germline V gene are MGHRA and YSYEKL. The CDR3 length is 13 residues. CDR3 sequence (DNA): TGCGCCAGCAGCTTATTAATCCGGAACATTCAGTACTTC. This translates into CASSLLIRNIQYF.

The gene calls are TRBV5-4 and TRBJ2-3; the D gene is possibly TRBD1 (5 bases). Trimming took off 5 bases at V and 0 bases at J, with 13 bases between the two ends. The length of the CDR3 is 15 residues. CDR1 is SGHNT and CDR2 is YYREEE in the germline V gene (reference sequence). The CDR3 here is CASSLKGPSTDTQYF. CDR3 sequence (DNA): TGTGCCAGCAGTCTAAAGGGGCCTAGCACAGATACGCAGTATTTT.

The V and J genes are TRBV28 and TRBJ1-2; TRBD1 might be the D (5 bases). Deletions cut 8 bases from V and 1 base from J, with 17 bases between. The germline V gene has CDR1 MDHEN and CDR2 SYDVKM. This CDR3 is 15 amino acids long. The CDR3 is CASWARDLNNYGYTF. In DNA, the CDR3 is TGTGCCAGCTGGGCTCGGGACCTCAATAACTATGGCTACACCTTC.

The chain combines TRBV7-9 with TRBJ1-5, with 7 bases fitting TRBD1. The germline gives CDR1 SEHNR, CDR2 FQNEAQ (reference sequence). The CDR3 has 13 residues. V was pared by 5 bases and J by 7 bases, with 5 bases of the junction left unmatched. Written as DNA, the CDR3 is TGTGCCAGCAGCGTAGGGGGCGAACAGCCCCAGCATTTT. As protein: CASSVGGEQPQHF.

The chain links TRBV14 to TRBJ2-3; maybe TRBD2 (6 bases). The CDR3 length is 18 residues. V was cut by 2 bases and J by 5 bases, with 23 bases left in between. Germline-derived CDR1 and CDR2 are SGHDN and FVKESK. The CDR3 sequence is CASSQNSADYHWRDTQYF. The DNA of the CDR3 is TGTGCCAGCAGCCAAAATTCCGCGGACTACCATTGGAGAGATACGCAGTATTTT.

In DNA form, the CDR3 reads TGTGCCAGCAGTTACTCGGAGACTAGCGGTACCTACGAGCAGTACTTC. Translation gives CASSYSETSGTYEQYF. The chain carries TRBV6-6 and TRBJ2-7, with 9 bases lining up with TRBD2. This CDR3 contains 16 residues. J was trimmed by 2 bases and V by 0 bases; bases with no gene match: 5. The V gene's germline CDR1 is MNHNY and CDR2 SVGAGI (reference sequence).

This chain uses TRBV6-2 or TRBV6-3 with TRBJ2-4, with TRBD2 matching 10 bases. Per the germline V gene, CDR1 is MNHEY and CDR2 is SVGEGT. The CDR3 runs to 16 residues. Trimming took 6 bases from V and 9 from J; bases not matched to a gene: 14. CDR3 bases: TGTGCCAGCAGCCTGAACCTAGCGGGAGATGGGATCATTCAGTACTTC. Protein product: CASSLNLAGDGIIQYF.

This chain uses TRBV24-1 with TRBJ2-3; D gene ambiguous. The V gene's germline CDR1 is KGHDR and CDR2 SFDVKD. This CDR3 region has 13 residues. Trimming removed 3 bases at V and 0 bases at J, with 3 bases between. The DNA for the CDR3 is TGTGCCACCAGTGATGCTAGCACAGATACGCAGTATTTT. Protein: CATSDASTDTQYF.

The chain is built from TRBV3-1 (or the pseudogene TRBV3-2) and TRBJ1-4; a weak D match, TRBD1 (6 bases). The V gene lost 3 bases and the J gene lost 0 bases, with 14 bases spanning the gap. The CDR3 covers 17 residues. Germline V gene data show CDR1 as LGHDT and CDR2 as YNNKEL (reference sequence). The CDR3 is CASSHAGADATNEKLFF. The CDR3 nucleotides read TGTGCCAGCAGCCACGCAGGGGCCGATGCAACTAATGAAAAACTGTTTTTT.

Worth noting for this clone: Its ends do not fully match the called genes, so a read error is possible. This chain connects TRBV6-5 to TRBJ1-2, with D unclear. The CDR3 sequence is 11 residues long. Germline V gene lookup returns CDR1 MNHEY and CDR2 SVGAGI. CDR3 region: CASSPRQEVNF. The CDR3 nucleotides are TGTGCCAGCAGCCCCCGGCAGGAAGTAAACTTC.

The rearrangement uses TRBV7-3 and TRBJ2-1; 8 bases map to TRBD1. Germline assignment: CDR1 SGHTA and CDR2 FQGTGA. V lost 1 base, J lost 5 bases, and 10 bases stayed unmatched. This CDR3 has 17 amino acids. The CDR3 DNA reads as TGTGCCAGCAGCTTAAGGGTCGGGACAGGAAGGGACAATGAGCAGTTCTTC. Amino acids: CASSLRVGTGRDNEQFF.

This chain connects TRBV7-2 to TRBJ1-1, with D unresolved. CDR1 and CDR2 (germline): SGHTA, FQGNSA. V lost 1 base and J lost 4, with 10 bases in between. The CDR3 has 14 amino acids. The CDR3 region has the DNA TGTGCCAGCAGCTTAGTGTCCGGGAGCACTGAAGCTTTCTTT. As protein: CASSLVSGSTEAFF. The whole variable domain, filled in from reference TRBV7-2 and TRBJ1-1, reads GAGVSQSPSNKVTEKGKDVELRCDPISGHTALYWYRQSLGQGLEFLIYFQGNSAPDKSGLPSDRFSAERTGGSVSTLTIQRTQQEDSAVYLCASSLVSGSTEAFFGQGTRLTVV.

The CDR3 region has the DNA TGTGCCAGCAGCTCTGGGACAGGGCTCGAGCAGTACTTC. This codes for CASSSGTGLEQYF. This rearrangement joins TRBV11-2 to TRBJ2-7; 9 bases align to TRBD1. The CDR3 has 13 residues. Germline V gene lookup returns CDR1 SGHAT and CDR2 FQNNGV. The junction had 4 bases not matched to a gene; V was cut back by 4 bases and J by 6 bases.

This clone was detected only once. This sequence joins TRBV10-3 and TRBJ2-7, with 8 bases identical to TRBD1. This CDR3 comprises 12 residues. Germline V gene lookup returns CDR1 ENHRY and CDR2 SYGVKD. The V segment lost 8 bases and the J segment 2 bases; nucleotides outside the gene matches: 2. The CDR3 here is CAIGTGTYEQYF. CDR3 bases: TGTGCCATCGGGACAGGAACCTACGAGCAGTACTTC.

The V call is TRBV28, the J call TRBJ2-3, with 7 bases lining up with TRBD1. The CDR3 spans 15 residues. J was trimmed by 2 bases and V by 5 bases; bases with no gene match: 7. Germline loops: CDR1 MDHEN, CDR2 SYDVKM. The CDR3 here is CASSLGTVFTDTQYF. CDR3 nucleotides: TGTGCCAGCAGTCTAGGGACAGTCTTCACAGATACGCAGTATTTT.

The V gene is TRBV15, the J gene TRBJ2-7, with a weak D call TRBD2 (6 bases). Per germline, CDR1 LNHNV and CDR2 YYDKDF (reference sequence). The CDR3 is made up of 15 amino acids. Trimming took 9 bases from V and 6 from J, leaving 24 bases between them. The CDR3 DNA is TGTGCCACAGGGAAGTCAGCAACTAGCCGCGGCGAGCAGTACTTC. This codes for CATGKSATSRGEQYF.

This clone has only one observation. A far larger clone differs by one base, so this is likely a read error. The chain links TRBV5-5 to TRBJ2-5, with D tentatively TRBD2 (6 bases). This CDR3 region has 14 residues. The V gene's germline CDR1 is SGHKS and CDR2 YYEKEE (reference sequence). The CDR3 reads CACSVREPQETQYF. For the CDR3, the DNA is TGTGCCTGCAGCGTCCGGGAGCCCCAAGAGACCCAGTACTTC.

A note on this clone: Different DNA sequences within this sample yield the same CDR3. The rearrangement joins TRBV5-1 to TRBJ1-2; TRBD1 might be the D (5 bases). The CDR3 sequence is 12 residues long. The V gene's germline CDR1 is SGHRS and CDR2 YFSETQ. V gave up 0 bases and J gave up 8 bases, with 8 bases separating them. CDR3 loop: CASSLEGSGYTF. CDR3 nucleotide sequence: TGCGCCAGCAGCTTGGAGGGGAGCGGCTACACCTTC.

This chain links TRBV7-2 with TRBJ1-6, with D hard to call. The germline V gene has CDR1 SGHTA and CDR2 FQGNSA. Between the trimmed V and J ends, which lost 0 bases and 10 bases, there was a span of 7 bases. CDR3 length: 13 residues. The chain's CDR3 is CASSLATESPLHF. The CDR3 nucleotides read TGTGCCAGCAGCTTAGCGACGGAGTCACCCCTCCACTTT.